This TCR beta chain was documented in a study of T-cell reconstitution after alpha-beta-depleted transplantation in children. The study, taken as a whole, reports: From newly produced T cells came most of the T-cell counts and diversity one year after transplant. For some patients, TCRbeta diversity was high at day 60 because of recipient T cells and thymic progenitors that survived. Expanded graft clones numbering several hundred reportedly gave rise to alpha-beta T cells about two months after transplant.

CDR3 length: 13 residues. V was trimmed by 6 bases and J by 5 bases, leaving 13 bases between them. It was with unique molecular identifiers that the TCRbeta library was prepared. MiXCR, run by TCRdb on the PCR reads, gives a single entry per CDR3 protein. The profile shows approximately 500,000 distinct CDR3 sequences, under 12% of them singletons. This clonotype was seen at least ten times. No antigen is known for it. The specimen comprised PBMCs, sampled before TCRalphabeta/CD19-depleted stem cell transplant. This clonotype was obtained from a child aged 2-15 years with inherited bone marrow failure, due to receive a stem cell transplant. This chain uses TRBV12-3 or TRBV12-4 with TRBJ2-5; D gene unclear. CDR3 nucleotides: TGTGCCAGCAGATCAGCCTCTAGGGAGACCCAGTACTTC. This gives the protein CASRSASRETQYF.